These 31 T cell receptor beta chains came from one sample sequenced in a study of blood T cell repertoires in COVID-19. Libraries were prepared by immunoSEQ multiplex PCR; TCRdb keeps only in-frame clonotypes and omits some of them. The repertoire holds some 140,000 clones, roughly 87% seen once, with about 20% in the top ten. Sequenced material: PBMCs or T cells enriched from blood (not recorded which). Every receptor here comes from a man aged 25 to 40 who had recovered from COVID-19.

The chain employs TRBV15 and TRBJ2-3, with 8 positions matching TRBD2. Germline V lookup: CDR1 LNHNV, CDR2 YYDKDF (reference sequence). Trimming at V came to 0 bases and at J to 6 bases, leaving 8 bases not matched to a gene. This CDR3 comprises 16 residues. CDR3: CATSRERSGTLDTQYF. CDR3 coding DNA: TGTGCCACCAGCAGAGAGCGTAGCGGGACATTGGATACGCAGTATTTT.

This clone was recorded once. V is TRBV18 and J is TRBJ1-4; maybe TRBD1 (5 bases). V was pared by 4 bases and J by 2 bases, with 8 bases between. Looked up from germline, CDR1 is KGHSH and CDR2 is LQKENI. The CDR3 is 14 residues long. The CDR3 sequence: CASSQGLTNEKLFF. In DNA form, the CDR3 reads TGTGCCAGCTCACAGGGGTTGACTAATGAAAAACTGTTTTTT.

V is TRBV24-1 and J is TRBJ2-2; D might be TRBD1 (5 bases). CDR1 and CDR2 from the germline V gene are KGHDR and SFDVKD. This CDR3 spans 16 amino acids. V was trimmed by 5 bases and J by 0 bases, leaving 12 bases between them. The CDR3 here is CATSGDRGTNTGELFF. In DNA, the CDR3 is TGTGCCACCAGTGGGGATAGGGGAACGAACACCGGGGAGCTGTTTTTT.

The CDR3 DNA is TGTGCCTATTCAGGGGGTAGGGAAGCTTTCTTT. As protein: CAYSGGREAFF. The V call is TRBV30, the J call TRBJ1-1; 7 nucleotides line up with TRBD1. Germline assignment: CDR1 GTSNPN and CDR2 SVGIG (reference sequence). This CDR3 spans 11 amino acids. V dropped 7 bases and J dropped 8; count of bases not matched to a gene: 7.

The CDR3 region is CASSPGQGSEKLFF. CDR3 sequence (DNA): TGTGCCAGCAGCCCGGGACAGGGGAGTGAAAAACTGTTTTTT. The rearrangement joins TRBV9 to TRBJ1-4; 10 bases agree with TRBD1. Per the germline V gene, CDR1 is SGDLS and CDR2 is YYNGEE. The J segment lost 7 bases and the V segment lost 4 bases, leaving 4 bases of the junction unmatched. This CDR3 contains 14 residues.

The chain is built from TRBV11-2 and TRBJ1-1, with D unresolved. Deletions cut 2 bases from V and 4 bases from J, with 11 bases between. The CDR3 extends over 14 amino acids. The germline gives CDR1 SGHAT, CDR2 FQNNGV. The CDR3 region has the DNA TGTGCCAGCAGCTTACGGAGCGGGCTCACTGAAGCTTTCTTT. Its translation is CASSLRSGLTEAFF.

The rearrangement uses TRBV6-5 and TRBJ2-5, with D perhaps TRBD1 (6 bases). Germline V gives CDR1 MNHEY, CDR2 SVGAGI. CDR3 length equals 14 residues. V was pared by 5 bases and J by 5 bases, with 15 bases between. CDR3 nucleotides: TGTGCCAGCAGTCCCCAGGGGCGCGGGGAGACCCAGTACTTC. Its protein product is CASSPQGRGETQYF.

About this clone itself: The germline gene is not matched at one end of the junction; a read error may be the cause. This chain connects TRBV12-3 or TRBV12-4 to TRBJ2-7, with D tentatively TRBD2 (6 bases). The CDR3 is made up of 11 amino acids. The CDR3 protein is CASSFGGYRHF. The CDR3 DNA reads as TGTGCCAGCAGTTTTGGGGGGTACAGACACTTC.

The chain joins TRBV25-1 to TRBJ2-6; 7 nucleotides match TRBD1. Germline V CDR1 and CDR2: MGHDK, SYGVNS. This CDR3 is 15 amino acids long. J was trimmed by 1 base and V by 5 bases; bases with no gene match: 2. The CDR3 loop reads CASSNRGSGANVLTF. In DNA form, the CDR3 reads TGTGCCAGCAGTAACAGGGGATCTGGGGCCAACGTCCTGACTTTC.

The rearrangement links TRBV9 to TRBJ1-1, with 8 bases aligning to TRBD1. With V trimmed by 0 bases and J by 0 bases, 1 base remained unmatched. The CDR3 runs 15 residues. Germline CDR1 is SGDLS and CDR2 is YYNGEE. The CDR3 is CASSVGDRMNTEAFF. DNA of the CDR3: TGTGCCAGCAGCGTAGGGGACAGGATGAACACTGAAGCTTTCTTT.

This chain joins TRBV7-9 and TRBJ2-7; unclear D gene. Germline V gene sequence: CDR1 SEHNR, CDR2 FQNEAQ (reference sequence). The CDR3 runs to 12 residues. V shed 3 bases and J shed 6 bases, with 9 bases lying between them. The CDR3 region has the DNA TGTGCCAGCAGCTTCCTAGGTTCCGAGCAGTACTTC. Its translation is CASSFLGSEQYF.

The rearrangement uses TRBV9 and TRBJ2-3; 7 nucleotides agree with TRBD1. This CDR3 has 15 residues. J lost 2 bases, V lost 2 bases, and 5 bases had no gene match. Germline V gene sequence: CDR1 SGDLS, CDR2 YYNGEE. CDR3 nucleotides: TGTGCCAGCAGCGTGACGACAGGGAACACAGATACGCAGTATTTT. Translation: CASSVTTGNTDTQYF.

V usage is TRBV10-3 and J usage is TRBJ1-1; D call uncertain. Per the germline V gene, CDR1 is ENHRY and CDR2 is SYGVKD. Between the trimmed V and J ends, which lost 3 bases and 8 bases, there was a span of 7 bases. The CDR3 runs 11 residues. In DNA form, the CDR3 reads TGTGCCATCAGTGAAGACATCGAAGCTTTCTTT. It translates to CAISEDIEAFF.

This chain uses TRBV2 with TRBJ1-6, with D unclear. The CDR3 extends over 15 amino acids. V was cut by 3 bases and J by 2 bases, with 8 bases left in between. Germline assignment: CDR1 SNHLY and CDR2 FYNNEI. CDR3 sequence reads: CASSDGEPYNSPLHF. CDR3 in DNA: TGTGCCAGCAGTGACGGGGAGCCCTATAATTCACCCCTCCACTTT.

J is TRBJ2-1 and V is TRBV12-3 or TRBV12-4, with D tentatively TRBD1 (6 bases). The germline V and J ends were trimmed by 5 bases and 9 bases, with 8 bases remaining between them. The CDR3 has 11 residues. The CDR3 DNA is TGTGCCAGCAGTCTGGGGGCTGAGCAGTTCTTC. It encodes CASSLGAEQFF.

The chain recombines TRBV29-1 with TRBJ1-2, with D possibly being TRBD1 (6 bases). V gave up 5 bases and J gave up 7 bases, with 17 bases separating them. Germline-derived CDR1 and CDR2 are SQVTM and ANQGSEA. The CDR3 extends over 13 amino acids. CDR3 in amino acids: CSVQTLSGAGYTF. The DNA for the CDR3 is TGCAGCGTTCAGACTCTTTCAGGGGCTGGCTACACCTTC. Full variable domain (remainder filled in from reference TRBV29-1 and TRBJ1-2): SAVISQKPSRDICQRGTSLTIQCQVDSQVTMMFWYRQQPGQSLTLIATANQGSEATYESGFVIDKFPISRPNLTFSTLTVSNMSPEDSSIYLCSVQTLSGAGYTFGSGTRLTVV.

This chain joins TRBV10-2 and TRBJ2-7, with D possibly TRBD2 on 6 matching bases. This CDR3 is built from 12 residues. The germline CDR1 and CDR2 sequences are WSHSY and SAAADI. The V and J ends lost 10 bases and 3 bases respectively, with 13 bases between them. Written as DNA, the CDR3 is TGCGCCACCTGGGACTCGAGCTACGAGCAGTACGTC. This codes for CATWDSSYEQYV.

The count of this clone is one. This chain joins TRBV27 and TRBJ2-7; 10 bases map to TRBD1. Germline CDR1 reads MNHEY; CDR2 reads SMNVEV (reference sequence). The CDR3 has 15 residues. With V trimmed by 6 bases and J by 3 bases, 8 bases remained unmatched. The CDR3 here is CASSPGGTGVYEQYF. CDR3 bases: TGTGCCAGCAGCCCCGGCGGGACAGGGGTCTACGAGCAGTACTTC.

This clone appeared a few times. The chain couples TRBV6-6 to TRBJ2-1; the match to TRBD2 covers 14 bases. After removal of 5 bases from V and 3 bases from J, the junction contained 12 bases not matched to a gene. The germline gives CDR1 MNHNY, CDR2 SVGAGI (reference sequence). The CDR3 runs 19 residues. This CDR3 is CASSPLTSGGAKSYNEQFF. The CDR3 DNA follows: TGTGCCAGCAGTCCCCTGACTAGCGGGGGGGCCAAGAGCTACAATGAGCAGTTCTTC.

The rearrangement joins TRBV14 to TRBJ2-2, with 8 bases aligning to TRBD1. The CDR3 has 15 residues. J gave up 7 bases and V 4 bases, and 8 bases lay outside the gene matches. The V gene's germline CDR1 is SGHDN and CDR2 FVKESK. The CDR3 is CASSLVRGPGGELFF. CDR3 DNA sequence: TGTGCCAGCAGCCTCGTCAGGGGGCCCGGCGGGGAGCTGTTTTTT.

CDR3 in DNA: TGTGCCAGCAGCGCCGGGACGGGGAGGTTGAACACTGAAGCTTTCTTT. It codes for CASSAGTGRLNTEAFF. The chain has TRBV5-6 and TRBJ1-1; a possible D gene is TRBD1 (5 bases). Per the germline V gene, CDR1 is SGHDT and CDR2 is YYEEEE. Trimming cost V 4 bases and J 0 bases, with 16 bases left between them. The CDR3 has 16 residues. The whole variable domain, remainder taken from reference TRBV5-6 and TRBJ1-1, is DAGVTQSPTHLIKTRGQQVTLRCSPKSGHDTVSWYQQALGQGPQFIFQYYEEEERQRGNFPDRFSGHQFPNYSSELNVNALLLGDSALYLCASSAGTGRLNTEAFFGQGTRLTVV.

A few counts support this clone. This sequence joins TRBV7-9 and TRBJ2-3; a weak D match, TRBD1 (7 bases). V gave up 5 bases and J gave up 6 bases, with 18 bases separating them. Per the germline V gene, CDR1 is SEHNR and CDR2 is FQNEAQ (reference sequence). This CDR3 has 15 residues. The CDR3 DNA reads TGTGCCAGCAGCCCCCGTCGTTCAGGGGGGGATACGCAGTATTTT. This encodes CASSPRRSGGDTQYF.

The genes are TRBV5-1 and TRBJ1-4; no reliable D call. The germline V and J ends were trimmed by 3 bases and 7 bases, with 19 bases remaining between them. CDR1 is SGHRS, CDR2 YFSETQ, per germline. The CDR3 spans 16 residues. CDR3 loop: CASSSVPLIEPEKLFF. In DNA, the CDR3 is TGCGCCAGCAGCTCGGTTCCATTGATCGAACCTGAAAAACTGTTTTTT.

DNA for the CDR3: TGTGCCAGCAGCCAAACAGGGTTCGGCTACACCTTC. Protein sequence: CASSQTGFGYTF. V usage is TRBV3-1 (or the pseudogene TRBV3-2) and J usage is TRBJ1-2; D perhaps matches TRBD1 (6 bases). The germline V gene encodes CDR1 LGHDT and CDR2 YNNKEL (reference sequence). The V end lost 2 bases, the J end lost 8 bases, and 9 bases lay between the germline ends. This CDR3 contains 12 residues.

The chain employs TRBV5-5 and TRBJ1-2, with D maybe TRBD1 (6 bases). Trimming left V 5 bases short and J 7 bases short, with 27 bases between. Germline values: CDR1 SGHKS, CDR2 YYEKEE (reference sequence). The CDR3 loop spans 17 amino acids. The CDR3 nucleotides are TGTGCCAGCAGTCCCGACCCCGGGACATCGATTACGGGTGGCTACACCTTC. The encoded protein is CASSPDPGTSITGGYTF.

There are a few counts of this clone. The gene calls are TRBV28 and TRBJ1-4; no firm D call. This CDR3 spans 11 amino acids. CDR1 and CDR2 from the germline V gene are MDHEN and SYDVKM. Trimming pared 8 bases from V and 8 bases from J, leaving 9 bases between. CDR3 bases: TGTGCCAGCGCGGTAAGGGAAAAACTGTTTTTT. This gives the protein CASAVREKLFF.

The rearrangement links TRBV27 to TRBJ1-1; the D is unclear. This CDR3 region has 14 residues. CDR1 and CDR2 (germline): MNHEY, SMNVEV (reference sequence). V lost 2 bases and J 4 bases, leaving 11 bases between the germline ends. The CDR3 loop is CASSLVAVSTEAFF. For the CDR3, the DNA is TGTGCCAGCAGTTTAGTGGCAGTCAGCACTGAAGCTTTCTTT.

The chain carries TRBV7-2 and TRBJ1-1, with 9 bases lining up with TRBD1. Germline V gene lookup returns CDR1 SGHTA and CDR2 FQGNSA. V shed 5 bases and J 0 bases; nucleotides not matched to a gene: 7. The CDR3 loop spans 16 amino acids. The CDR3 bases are TGTGCCAGCAGCCCAGGGACAGGGAGAATGAACACTGAAGCTTTCTTT. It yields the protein CASSPGTGRMNTEAFF.

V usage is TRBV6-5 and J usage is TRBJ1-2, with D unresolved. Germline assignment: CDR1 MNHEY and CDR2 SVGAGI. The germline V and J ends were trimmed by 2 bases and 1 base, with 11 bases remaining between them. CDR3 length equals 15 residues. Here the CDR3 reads CASSYSGRINYGYTF. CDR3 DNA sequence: TGTGCCAGCAGTTACAGCGGACGGATTAACTATGGCTACACCTTC.

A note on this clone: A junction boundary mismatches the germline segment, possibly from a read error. In DNA form, the CDR3 reads TGTGCCAGCAGCCAAGGGGGGACTAGCGGCCGGAACCCCGGGGAGCTGTTTTTT. Protein sequence: CASSQGGTSGRNPGELFF. The chain joins TRBV4-2 to TRBJ2-2; 11 bases line up with TRBD2. From germline, CDR1 is LGHNA and CDR2 YNFKEQ. The CDR3 is 18 amino acids.

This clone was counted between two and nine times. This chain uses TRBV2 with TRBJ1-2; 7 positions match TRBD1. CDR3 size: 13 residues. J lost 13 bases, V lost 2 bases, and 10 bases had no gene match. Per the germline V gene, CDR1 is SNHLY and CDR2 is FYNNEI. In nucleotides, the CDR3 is TGTGCCAGCAGTGAATCATTGACAGGGCCAGGCACCTTC. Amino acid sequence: CASSESLTGPGTF.